Below, one T cell receptor (beta chain) is given with its context. In its sample, this clonotype was seen once. Its antigen is unknown. No much larger clone is present one base from it, and per-base qualities are unavailable. One read alone lends weak support. The data originate from a study of blood T cells in healthy people across ages (dated by TCRdb to the mid-2010s). Notes on the research overall: Template switching captured roughly one uniquely barcoded TCR beta cDNA molecule per two T cells in model experiments. Age-related changes in TCR beta repertoire diversity were measured in the study by deep sequencing normalized with unique cDNA molecular identifiers. Donors were grouped into four age groups: young (average about 15 years), middle-aged (39), aged (about 60) and long-lived (just over 80). To avoid experimental bias, donors of different ages were randomly spread across the sequencing lanes. The study analyzed two additional independent replicas of 1 million unique cDNA reads from the same blood draw for two donors, one aged 18 to 30 and one aged 80 or older.

Library preparation was by 5' RACE. The sequencer was an Illumina HiSeq 2500. A second PCR of roughly 7 to 12 cycles was performed with a sample-barcoded 5' primer and a J-beta primer mix. A unique molecular identifier was introduced onto each TCR beta cDNA molecule by a template-switch 5' adaptor carrying 12 random nucleotides. At least 2.5 million CDR3-containing paired-end reads were obtained from each sample. First-strand cDNA synthesis was performed from all RNA using the Mint cDNA synthesis kit, with priming by a TRBC-specific oligonucleotide. All cDNA was treated with uracil-DNA glycosylase and then went through a first 18-cycle PCR with the universal primers M1SS and BC2_uni_R. The authors' pipeline ran thus. Normalization of each sample was performed by random selection of 1 million high-quality reads, each carrying a distinct molecular identifier. Reads sharing molecular identifiers were discarded rather than binned into consensus sequences. MiTCR, with a Q25 quality threshold and the strictest error-elimination algorithm, was used for CDR3 identification, clonotype clustering and error correction. A nonparametric unseen species model with Euler transformation was used to estimate lower-bound total TCR beta diversity. Using fastp at Q25 and MiXCR, TCRdb reprocessed the public reads and kept productive beta chains. Each entry is one CDR3 protein sequence, shown with its most common DNA and genes. The V and J calls follow TCRdb's processing rather than the paper's. The sample data list about 730,000 distinct CDR3 sequences, and around 40% of these were observed just once. Roughly 20% of the sample goes to the ten largest clones.

The roughly 38 donors, aged about 6 to 100 years, were systemically healthy Caucasian individuals from Russia. Each donor gave ten milliliters of peripheral blood, collected into EDTA-treated Vacutainer tubes. Ficoll-Paque density-gradient centrifugation was used to isolate PBMCs, with at least 6 million obtained per sample. Total RNA, at least 6 micrograms per sample, was extracted from PBMCs with Trizol reagent. For every donor, flow cytometry on a PBMC aliquot measured the percentage of naive CD45RAhigh/CD27high T cells. V is trimmed back by 3 bases and J by 3 bases, and the junction contains 6 bases that no gene match accounts for. The CDR3 has 15 amino acids, counting the end cysteine and phenylalanine. Here the CDR3 DNA is all that survives: 45 bases in frame from base 1. Taken from the germline V gene, the CDR1 and CDR2 loops are MDHEN and SYDVKM. Overall study results and their limits: Since profiling was done on bulk unsorted PBMCs, naive and antigen-experienced compartments could not be conclusively compared. Observed TCR beta diversity per million T cells fell roughly linearly with age, and a significant reduction was already apparent by age around 40. Donor CMV infection status was unknown, potentially confounding age-related changes in expanded clonotypes. Compared with the aged group, the long-lived group had more naive CD4+ T cells, fewer expanded clones and increased TCR diversity, suggesting age selection. A strong correlation was found between observed TCR beta diversity and the percentage of naive T cells measured by flow cytometry. Total diversity estimates from one million sequenced T cells were considered lower bounds and underestimates.

The specimen sequenced was blood. The source is a woman aged 60-75 years in good health. The V gene is TRBV28 and the J gene is TRBJ2-3, and TRBD1 matches 7 of the central bases. The nucleotide sequence is given as TGTGCCAGCAGTTTCTACAGGGGTGTGACAGATACGCAGTATTTT. It codes for CASSFYRGVTDTQYF.